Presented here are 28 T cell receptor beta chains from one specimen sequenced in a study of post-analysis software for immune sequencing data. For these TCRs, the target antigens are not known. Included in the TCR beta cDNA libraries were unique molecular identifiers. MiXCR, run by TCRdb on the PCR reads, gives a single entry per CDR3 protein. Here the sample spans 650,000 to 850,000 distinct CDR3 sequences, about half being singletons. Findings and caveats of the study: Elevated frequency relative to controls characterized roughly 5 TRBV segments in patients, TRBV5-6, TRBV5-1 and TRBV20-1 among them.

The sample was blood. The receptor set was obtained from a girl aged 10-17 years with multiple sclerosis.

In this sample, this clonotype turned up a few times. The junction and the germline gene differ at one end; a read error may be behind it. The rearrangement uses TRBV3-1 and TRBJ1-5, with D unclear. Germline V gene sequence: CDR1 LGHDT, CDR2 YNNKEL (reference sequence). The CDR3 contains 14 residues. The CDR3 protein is CAGSYGVSNQPQHF. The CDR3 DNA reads TGTGCCGGCAGCTACGGGGTGAGCAATCAGCCCCAGCATTTT.

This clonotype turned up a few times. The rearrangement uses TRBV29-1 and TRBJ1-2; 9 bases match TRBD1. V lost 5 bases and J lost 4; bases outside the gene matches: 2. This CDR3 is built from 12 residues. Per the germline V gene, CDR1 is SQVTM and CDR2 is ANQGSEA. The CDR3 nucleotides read TGCAGCGTTCTACAGGGGGCCTATGGCTACACCTTC. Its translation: CSVLQGAYGYTF. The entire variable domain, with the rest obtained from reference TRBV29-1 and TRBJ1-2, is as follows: SAVISQKPSRDICQRGTSLTIQCQVDSQVTMMFWYRQQPGQSLTLIATANQGSEATYESGFVIDKFPISRPNLTFSTLTVSNMSPEDSSIYLCSVLQGAYGYTFGSGTRLTVV.

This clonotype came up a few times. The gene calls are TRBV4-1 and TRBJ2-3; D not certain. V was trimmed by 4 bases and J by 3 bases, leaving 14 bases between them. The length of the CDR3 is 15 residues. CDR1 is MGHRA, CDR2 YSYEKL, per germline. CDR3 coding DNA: TGCGCCAGCAGCCTCTTGGGGTTGGGGACAGATACGCAGTATTTT. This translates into CASSLLGLGTDTQYF.

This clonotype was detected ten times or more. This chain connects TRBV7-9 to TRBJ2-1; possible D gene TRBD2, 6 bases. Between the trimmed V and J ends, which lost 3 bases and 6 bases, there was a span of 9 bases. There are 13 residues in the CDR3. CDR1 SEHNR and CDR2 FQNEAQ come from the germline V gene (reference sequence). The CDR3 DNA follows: TGTGCCAGCAGCTTGGGGGGATTCAATGAGCAGTTCTTC. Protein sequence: CASSLGGFNEQFF.

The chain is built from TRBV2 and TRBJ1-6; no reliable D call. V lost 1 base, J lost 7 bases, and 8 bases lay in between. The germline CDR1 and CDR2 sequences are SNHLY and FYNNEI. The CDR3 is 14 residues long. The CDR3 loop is CASSEGGRNSPLHF. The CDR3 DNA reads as TGTGCCAGCAGTGAAGGCGGCAGAAATTCACCCCTCCACTTT.

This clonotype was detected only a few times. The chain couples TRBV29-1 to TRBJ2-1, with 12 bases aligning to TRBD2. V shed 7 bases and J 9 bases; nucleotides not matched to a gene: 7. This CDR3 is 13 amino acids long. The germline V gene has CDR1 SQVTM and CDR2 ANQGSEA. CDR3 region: CSAGTSGWGEQFF. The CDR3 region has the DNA TGCAGCGCGGGGACTAGCGGGTGGGGTGAGCAGTTCTTC.

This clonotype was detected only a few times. The CDR3 region has the DNA TGCAGCACCTTAGCGGGAGGTGGAGAGACCCAGTACTTC. It specifies CSTLAGGGETQYF. The rearrangement links TRBV29-1 to TRBJ2-5, with 10 bases that match TRBD2. This CDR3 region has 13 residues. V dropped 8 bases and J dropped 4; count of bases not matched to a gene: 7. Germline V lookup: CDR1 SQVTM, CDR2 ANQGSEA.

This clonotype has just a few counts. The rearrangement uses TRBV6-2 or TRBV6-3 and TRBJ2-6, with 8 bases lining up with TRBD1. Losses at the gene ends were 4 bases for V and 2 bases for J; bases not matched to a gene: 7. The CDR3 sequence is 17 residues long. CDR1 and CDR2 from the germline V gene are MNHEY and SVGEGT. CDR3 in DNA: TGTGCCAGCAGTTTCAGGGCAGGGGGCCCTGGGGCCAACGTCCTGACTTTC. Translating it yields CASSFRAGGPGANVLTF.

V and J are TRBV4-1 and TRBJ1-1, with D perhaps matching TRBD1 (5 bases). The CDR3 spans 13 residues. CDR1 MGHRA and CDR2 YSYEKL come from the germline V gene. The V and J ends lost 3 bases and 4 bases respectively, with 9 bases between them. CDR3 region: CASSQGEGTEAFF. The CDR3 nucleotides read TGCGCCAGCAGCCAGGGGGAGGGCACTGAAGCTTTCTTT.

In DNA form, the CDR3 reads TGTGCCACCAGTGATGCCGCCGTCATGCCCCAGCATTTT. It translates to CATSDAAVMPQHF. The chain employs TRBV24-1 and TRBJ1-5; D call uncertain. The germline V gene has CDR1 KGHDR and CDR2 SFDVKD. V was cut by 3 bases and J by 9 bases, with 11 bases left in between. The CDR3 extends over 13 amino acids.

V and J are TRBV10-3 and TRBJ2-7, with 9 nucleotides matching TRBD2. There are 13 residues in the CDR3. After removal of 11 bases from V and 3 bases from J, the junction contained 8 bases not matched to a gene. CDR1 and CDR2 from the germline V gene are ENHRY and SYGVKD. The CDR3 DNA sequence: TGTGCCGTCTCAAGTAGCGGGAGCTACGAGCAGTACTTC. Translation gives CAVSSSGSYEQYF.

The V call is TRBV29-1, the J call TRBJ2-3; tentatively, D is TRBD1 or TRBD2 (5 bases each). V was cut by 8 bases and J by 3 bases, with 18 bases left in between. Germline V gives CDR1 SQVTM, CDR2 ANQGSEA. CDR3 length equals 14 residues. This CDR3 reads CSSSVKGTTDTQYF. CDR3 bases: TGCAGCTCCTCAGTGAAGGGGACGACAGATACGCAGTATTTT.

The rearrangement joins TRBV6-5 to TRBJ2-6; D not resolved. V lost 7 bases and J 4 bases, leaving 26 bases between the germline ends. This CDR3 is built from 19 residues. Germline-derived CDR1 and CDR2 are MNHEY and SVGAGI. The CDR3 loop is CASTSHRPASTTGANVLTF. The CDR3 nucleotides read TGTGCCAGCACTTCCCATCGCCCAGCTAGTACGACCGGGGCCAACGTCCTGACTTTC.

The CDR3, as DNA: TGTGCCAGCAGTTTAGCAGCGGGAGGCATCGGGGAGCTGTTTTTT. Translating it yields CASSLAAGGIGELFF. The chain links TRBV12-3 or TRBV12-4 to TRBJ2-2; TRBD2 agrees at 9 bases. This CDR3 spans 15 amino acids. V dropped 0 bases and J dropped 7; count of bases not matched to a gene: 3.

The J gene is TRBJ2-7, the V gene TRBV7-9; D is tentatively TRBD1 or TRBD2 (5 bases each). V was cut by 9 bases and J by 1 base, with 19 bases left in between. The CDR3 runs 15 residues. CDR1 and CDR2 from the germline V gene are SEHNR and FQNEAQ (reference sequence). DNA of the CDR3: TGTGCCAGTACCCCGAGGGGTCACGCATCCTACGAGCAGTACTTC. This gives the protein CASTPRGHASYEQYF. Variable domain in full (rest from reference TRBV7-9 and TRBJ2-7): DTGVSQNPRHKITKRGQNVTFRCDPISEHNRLYWYRQTLGQGPEFLTYFQNEAQLEKSRLLSDRFSAERPKGSFSTLEIQRTEQGDSAMYLCASTPRGHASYEQYFGPGTRLTVT.

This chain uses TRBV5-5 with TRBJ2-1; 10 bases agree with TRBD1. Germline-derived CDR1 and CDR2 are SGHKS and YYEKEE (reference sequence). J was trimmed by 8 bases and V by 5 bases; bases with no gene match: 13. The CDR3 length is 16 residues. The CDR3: CASRRLGQGRGDEQFF. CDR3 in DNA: TGTGCCAGCAGACGACTGGGACAGGGGAGAGGGGATGAGCAGTTCTTC.

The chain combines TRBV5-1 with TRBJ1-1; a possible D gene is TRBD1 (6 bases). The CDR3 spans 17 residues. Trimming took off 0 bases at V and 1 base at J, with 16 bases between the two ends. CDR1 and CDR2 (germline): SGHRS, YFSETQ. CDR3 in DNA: TGCGCCAGCAGCTTGGTGCCCAGGGGTCTCACGAACACTGAAGCTTTCTTT. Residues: CASSLVPRGLTNTEAFF.

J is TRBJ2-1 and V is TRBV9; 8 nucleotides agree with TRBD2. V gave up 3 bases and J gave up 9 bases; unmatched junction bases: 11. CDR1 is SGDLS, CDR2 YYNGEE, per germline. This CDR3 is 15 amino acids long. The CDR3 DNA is TGTGCCAGCAGCGCTTCCGGGACTAGTGAGGGTGAGCAGTTCTTC. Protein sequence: CASSASGTSEGEQFF.

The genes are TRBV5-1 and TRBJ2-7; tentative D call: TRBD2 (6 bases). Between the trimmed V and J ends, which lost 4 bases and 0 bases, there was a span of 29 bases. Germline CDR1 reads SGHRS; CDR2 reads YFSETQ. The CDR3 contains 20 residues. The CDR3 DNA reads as TGCGCCAGCAGCCCGGGTCTGGGGGGAGACCTCCCGAGTAGCTCCTACGAGCAGTACTTC. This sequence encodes CASSPGLGGDLPSSSYEQYF.

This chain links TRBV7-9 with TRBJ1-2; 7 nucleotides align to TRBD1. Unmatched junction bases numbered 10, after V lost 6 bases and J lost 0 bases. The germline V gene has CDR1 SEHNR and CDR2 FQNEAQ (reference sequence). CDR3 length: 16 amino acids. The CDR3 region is CASRPNWTGSNYGYTF. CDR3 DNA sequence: TGTGCCAGCAGACCCAACTGGACAGGATCTAACTATGGCTACACCTTC.

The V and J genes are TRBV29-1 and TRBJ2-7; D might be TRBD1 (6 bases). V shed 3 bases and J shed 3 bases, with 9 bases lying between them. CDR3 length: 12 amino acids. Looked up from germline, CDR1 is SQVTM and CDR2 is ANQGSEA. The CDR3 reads CSVETGRYEQYF. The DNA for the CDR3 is TGCAGCGTTGAGACAGGCCGCTACGAGCAGTACTTC.

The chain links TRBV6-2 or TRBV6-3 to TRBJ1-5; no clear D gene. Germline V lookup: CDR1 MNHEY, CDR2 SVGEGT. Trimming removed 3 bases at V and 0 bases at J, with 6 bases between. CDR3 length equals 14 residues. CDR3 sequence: CASSYEDSNQPQHF. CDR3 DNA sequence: TGTGCCAGCAGTTATGAGGATAGCAATCAGCCCCAGCATTTT.

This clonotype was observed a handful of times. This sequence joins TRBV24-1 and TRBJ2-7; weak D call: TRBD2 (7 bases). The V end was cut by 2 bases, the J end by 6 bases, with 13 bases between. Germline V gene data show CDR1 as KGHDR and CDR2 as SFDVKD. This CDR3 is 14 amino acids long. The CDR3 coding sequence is TGTGCCACCAGTGATTCCAACAGGGAGGGCGAGCAGTACTTC. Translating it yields CATSDSNREGEQYF.

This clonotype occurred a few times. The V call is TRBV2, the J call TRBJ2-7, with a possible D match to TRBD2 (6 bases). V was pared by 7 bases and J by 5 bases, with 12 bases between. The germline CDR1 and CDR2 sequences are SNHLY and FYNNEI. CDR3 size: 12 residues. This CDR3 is CASTPGGNEQYF. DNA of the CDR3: TGTGCCAGCACCCCCGGGGGAAACGAGCAGTACTTC.

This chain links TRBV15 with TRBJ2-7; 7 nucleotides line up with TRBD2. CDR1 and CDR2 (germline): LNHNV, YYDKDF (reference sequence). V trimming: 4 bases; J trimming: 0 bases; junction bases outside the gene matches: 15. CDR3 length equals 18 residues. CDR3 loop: CATSNRERAGRPSYEQYF. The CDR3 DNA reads TGTGCCACCAGCAACCGGGAGCGAGCGGGACGCCCCTCCTACGAGCAGTACTTC.

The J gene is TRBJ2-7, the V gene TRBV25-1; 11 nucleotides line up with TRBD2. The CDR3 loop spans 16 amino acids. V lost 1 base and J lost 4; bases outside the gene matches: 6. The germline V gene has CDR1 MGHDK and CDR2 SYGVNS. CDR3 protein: CASSESTSGGPYEQYF. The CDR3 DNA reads TGTGCCAGCAGTGAATCCACTAGCGGGGGCCCTTACGAGCAGTACTTC.

This CDR3 reads CASSANTYEQYF. The CDR3 nucleotides are TGTGCCAGCAGCGCCAATACCTACGAGCAGTACTTC. The chain combines TRBV7-2 with TRBJ2-7, with unresolved D. The CDR3 length is 12 residues. Trimming took 5 bases from V and 2 from J, leaving 7 bases between them. CDR1 SGHTA and CDR2 FQGNSA come from the germline V gene. The whole variable domain, remainder taken from reference TRBV7-2 and TRBJ2-7, is GAGVSQSPSNKVTEKGKDVELRCDPISGHTALYWYRQSLGQGLEFLIYFQGNSAPDKSGLPSDRFSAERTGGSVSTLTIQRTQQEDSAVYLCASSANTYEQYFGPGTRLTVT.

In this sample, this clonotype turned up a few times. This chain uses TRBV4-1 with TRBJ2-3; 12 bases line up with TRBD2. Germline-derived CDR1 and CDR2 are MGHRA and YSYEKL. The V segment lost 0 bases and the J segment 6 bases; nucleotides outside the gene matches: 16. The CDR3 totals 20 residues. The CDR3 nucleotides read TGCGCCAGCAGCCAAGAGGGGATGGTTCGGACTAGCGGGACCACGGATACGCAGTATTTT. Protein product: CASSQEGMVRTSGTTDTQYF.